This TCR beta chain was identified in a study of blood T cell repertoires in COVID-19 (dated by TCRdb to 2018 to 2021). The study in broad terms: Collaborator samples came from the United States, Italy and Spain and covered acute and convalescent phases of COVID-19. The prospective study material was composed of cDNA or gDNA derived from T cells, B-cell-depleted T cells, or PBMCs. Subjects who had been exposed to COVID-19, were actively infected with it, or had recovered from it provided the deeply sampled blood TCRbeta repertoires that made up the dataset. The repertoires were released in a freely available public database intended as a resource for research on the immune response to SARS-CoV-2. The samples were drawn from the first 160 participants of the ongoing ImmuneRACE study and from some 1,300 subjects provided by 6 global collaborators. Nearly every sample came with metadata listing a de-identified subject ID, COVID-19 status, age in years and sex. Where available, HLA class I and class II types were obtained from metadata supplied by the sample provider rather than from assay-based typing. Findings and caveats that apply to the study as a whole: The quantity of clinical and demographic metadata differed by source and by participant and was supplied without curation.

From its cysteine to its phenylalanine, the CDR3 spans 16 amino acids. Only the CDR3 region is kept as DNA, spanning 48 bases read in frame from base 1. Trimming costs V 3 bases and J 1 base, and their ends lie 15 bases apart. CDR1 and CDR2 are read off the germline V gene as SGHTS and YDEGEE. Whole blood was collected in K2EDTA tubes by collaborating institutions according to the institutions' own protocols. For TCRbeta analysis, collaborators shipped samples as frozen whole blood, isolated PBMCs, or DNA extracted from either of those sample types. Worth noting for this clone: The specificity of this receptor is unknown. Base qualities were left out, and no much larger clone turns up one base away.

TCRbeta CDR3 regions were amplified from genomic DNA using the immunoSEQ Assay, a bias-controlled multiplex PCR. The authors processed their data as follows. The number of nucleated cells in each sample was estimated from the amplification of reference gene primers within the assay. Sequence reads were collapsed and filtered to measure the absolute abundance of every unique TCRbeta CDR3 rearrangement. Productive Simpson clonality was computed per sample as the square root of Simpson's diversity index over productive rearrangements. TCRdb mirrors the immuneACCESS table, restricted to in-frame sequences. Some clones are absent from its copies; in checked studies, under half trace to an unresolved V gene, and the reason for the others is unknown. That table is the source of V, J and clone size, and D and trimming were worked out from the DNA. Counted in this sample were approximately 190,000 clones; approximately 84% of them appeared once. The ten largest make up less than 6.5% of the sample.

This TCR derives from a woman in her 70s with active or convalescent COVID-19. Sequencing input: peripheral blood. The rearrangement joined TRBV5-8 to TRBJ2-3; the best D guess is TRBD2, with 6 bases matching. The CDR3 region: CASSSEGGGGTDTQYF. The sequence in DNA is TGTGCCAGCAGCTCCGAGGGCGGCGGGGGCACAGATACGCAGTATTTT.